This T cell receptor (beta chain) derives from a study of T cells after yellow fever vaccination. At the level of the study: It was SMART-Seq v4 Ultra Low Input that prepared the fractions with low cell numbers. Study conclusions and caveats: Reappearance after the booster was observed for most primary-vaccination clones (more than 95% CD4, over 75% CD8). Of the clonotypes, a small share occurred in both CD4 and CD8 compartments.

This clonotype was seen ten or more times. Antigen unknown. A 5'RACE template-switching step, the method used to make TCR cDNA, added a universal primer site and UMIs. One entry per CDR3 protein, called by TCRdb with MiXCR from the 5' RACE reads. The sample holds 150,000 to 200,000 distinct CDR3 sequences, 8% to 13% seen once. The germline V and J ends were trimmed by 6 bases and 5 bases, with 17 bases remaining between them. Germline V CDR1 and CDR2: SEHNR, FQNEAQ (reference sequence). The CDR3 consists of 15 residues. This receptor was identified in a man between 18 and 29 years old who received the YFV17D yellow fever vaccine. The V and J genes are TRBV7-9 and TRBJ2-1; D possibly corresponds to TRBD1 (6 bases). The sample was CD8+ T cells sorted from PBMCs, taken 15 days after the yellow fever booster vaccination. The chain's CDR3 is CASSPRTVRHNEQFF. The DNA of the CDR3 is TGTGCCAGCAGTCCCCGGACAGTCCGACACAATGAGCAGTTCTTC.